The clone carrying this TCR beta chain has a handful of counts. A second PCR of roughly 7 to 11 cycles used a sample-barcoded 5' primer and a J-beta primer mix. TCRdb processed the 5' RACE reads anew with MiXCR; each CDR3 protein has one entry. The table lists 850,000 to 1,000,000 distinct CDR3 sequences, roughly 51% of them singletons. Unmatched junction bases numbered 6, after V lost 1 base and J lost 12 bases. The CDR3 consists of 12 residues. In germline, CDR1 is SGHTA, CDR2 FQGNSA. The sample belongs to a study of blood T cells in healthy people across ages. This TCR derives from a woman aged 55-70 years in good health. V is TRBV7-2 and J is TRBJ2-7, with 7 bases matching TRBD2. Sequenced sample: blood. In DNA form, the CDR3 reads TGTGCCAGCAGCTTAGGAGGGACTATTCGGTACTTC. Translating it yields CASSLGGTIRYF.